These T cell receptor beta chains were read from a single sample in a study of blood T cell repertoires in COVID-19. Profiled with immunoSEQ multiplex PCR; TCRdb holds only in-frame clones, not every one. The repertoire has 200,000 to 300,000 clones, over 70% of them found once; the top ten carry approximately 9%. Sequences were obtained from peripheral blood. The source of these receptors is a human donor in a cohort sampled during active COVID-19. CDR3s include the opening cysteine and the closing phenylalanine or tryptophan.

V gene,J gene,CDR3 protein
TRBV12-3/TRBV12-4,TRBJ2-7,CASSQGGTGKESF
TRBV7-9,TRBJ1-2,CASRKSGGNLFGYTF
TRBV29-1,TRBJ1-4,CSVRRGFNEKLFF
TRBV27,TRBJ2-1,CASSSLTVQGNEQFF
TRBV11-2,TRBJ2-1,CASSLAGGAGVF
TRBV11-2,TRBJ2-1,CASSFLETEQFF
TRBV7-8,TRBJ1-1,CASSSSSRGWNTEAFF
TRBV19,TRBJ2-2,CASSGVRVGTGELFF
TRBV28,TRBJ2-7,CASARTSGGYEQYF
TRBV19,TRBJ2-3,CASSIQGAGDTQYF
TRBV28,TRBJ2-7,CASSLRDEQYF